This T cell receptor beta chain is from a study of blood T cells in healthy people across ages. A second PCR of 7 to 11 cycles used a sample-barcoded 5' primer and a J-beta primer mix. Every molecule of cDNA carried a tag from a template-switch adaptor with 12 random nucleotides. Each CDR3 protein gets one entry after TCRdb re-called the 5' RACE reads with MiXCR. The table includes 550,000 to 800,000 distinct CDR3 sequences, roughly 20% detected once. The CDR3 runs 15 residues. J gave up 3 bases and V 6 bases, and 11 bases lay outside the gene matches. The germline gives CDR1 MNHEY, CDR2 SMNVEV (reference sequence). For this clonotype: Its antigen is not identified.

Aged roughly 6 to 100, donors were systemically healthy Caucasians from Russia. Per-sample PBMC isolation yielded at least 6.5 million cells. Study-wide results and limits: Diversity figures based on one million T cells were deemed too low.

What was sequenced was blood. The sequence derives from a man in his 70s in good health. The chain employs TRBV27 and TRBJ2-7, with 7 bases aligning to TRBD1. The CDR3 nucleotides are TGTGCCAGCAGCTCATACCCGGGACAGAGCTACGAGCAGTACTTC. Amino acids: CASSSYPGQSYEQYF.